This T cell receptor (beta chain) was identified during a study of blood T cell repertoires in COVID-19. Study-wide background: Samples representing acute and convalescent COVID-19 were sourced from the United States, Italy and Spain.

The CDR3 is 16 residues long. The J segment lost 4 bases and the V segment lost 0 bases, leaving 8 bases of the junction unmatched. Germline CDR1 SGHRS, CDR2 YFSETQ. Seattle-derived patients entered the study during active infection and were followed longitudinally. Profiled with immunoSEQ multiplex PCR; TCRdb holds only in-frame clones, not every one. The repertoire consists of over 250,000 clones, with about 90% occurring once and the leading ten covering roughly a tenth. This clonotype was obtained from an older woman with COVID-19, enrolled during active disease. The chain carries TRBV5-1 and TRBJ2-7, with TRBD1 identical over 9 bases. Specimen: peripheral blood. Here the CDR3 reads CASSLGQGGALYEQYF. DNA of the CDR3: TGCGCCAGCAGCTTGGGACAGGGGGGCGCGCTGTACGAGCAGTACTTC.